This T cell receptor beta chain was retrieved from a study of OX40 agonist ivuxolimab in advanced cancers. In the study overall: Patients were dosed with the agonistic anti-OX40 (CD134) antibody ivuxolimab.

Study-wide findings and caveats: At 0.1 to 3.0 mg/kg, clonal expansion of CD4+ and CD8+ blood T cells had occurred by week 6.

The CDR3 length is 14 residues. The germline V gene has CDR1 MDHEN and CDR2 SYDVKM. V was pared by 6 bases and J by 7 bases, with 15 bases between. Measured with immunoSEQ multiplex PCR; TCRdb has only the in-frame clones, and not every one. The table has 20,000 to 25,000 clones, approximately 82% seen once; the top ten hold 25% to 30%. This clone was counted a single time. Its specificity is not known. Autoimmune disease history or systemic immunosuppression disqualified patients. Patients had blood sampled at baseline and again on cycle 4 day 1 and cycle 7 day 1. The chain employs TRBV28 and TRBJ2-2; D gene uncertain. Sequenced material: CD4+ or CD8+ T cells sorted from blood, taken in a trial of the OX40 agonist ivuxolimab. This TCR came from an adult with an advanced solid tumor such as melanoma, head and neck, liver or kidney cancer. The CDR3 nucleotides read TGTGCCAGCAGCCGCCCGTGGGGTCGCGGGGAGCTGTTTTTT. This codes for CASSRPWGRGELFF.